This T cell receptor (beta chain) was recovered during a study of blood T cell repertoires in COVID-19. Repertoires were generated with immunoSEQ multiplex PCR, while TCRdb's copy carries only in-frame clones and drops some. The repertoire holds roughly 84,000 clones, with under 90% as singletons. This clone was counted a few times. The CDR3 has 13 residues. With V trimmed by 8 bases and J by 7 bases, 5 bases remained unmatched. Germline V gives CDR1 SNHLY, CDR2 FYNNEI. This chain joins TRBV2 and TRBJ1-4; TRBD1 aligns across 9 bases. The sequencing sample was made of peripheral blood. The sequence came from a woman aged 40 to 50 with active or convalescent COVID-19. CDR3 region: CASRTGASEKLFF. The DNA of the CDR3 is TGTGCCAGCCGGACAGGGGCTTCTGAAAAACTGTTTTTT.